The 17 T cell receptor beta chains below come from one sample, sequenced in a study of beta chain features in type 1 diabetes. Expressed TCRB transcripts were sequenced after all isolated RNA was converted to cDNA. This table comes from immunoSEQ multiplex PCR, and its TCRdb copy is limited to in-frame clones, with some not included. Here the sample spans about 360,000 clones, 10% to 15% being singletons. The sequenced sample was naive CD4+ T cells from blood. The receptors shown here come from a man between 18 and 29 years old in good health.

The chain employs TRBV9 and TRBJ2-1; the match to TRBD1 covers 7 bases. The CDR3 runs 16 residues. V was pared by 1 base and J by 8 bases, with 12 bases of the junction left unmatched. Germline-derived CDR1 and CDR2 are SGDLS and YYNGEE. CDR3 loop: CASSVKLGGGFDEQFF. The CDR3 coding sequence is TGTGCCAGCAGCGTAAAATTAGGGGGCGGGTTTGATGAGCAGTTCTTC.

The chain is built from TRBV18 and TRBJ2-7; TRBD1 matches 10 bases. V was clipped by 1 base and J by 4 bases; unmatched bases: 4. CDR1 is KGHSH, CDR2 LQKENI, per germline. The CDR3 totals 15 residues. This chain's CDR3 is CASSPQRTGGYEQYF. CDR3 nucleotides: TGTGCCAGCTCACCACAAAGGACAGGGGGTTACGAGCAGTACTTC.

The chain couples TRBV2 to TRBJ1-1, with a tentative D call TRBD1 (6 bases). The CDR3 loop spans 15 amino acids. Trimming left V 7 bases short and J 5 bases short, with 20 bases between. Per the germline V gene, CDR1 is SNHLY and CDR2 is FYNNEI. For the CDR3, the DNA is TGTGCCAGCACCCCGCTGCGGGGGGCTTTGACTGAAGCTTTCTTT. As protein: CASTPLRGALTEAFF.

J is TRBJ1-5 and V is TRBV28; possibly TRBD1 for D (5 bases). Germline V gene lookup returns CDR1 MDHEN and CDR2 SYDVKM. Trimming took off 3 bases at V and 11 bases at J, with 14 bases between the two ends. The CDR3 has 13 amino acids. CDR3 sequence reads: CASSLGREESQHF. The CDR3 DNA reads as TGTGCCAGCAGTTTGGGCAGGGAAGAGTCCCAGCATTTT.

This clone was observed a few times. The chain has TRBV28 and TRBJ2-5; no clear D. The germline V gene encodes CDR1 MDHEN and CDR2 SYDVKM. The CDR3 is 13 amino acids. Trimming took off 4 bases at V and 6 bases at J, with 12 bases between the two ends. This CDR3 reads CASSSTGLQTQYF. The CDR3 nucleotides are TGTGCCAGCAGTTCCACGGGTTTGCAGACCCAGTACTTC.

This clone has a handful of counts. The chain links TRBV5-6 to TRBJ2-1; tentatively, D is TRBD2 (6 bases). The CDR3 extends over 15 amino acids. Trimming left V 1 base short and J 3 bases short, with 11 bases between. Germline CDR1 and CDR2: SGHDT and YYEEEE. The CDR3 nucleotides read TGTGCCAGCAGCTTGAACACGGGAGACTACAATGAGCAGTTCTTC. The encoded protein is CASSLNTGDYNEQFF. Combining the CDR3 with reference TRBV5-6 and TRBJ2-1 gives the whole variable domain DAGVTQSPTHLIKTRGQQVTLRCSPKSGHDTVSWYQQALGQGPQFIFQYYEEEERQRGNFPDRFSGHQFPNYSSELNVNALLLGDSALYLCASSLNTGDYNEQFFGPGTRLTVL.

This clone was seen once. J is TRBJ2-4 and V is TRBV7-9; D ambiguous. The CDR3 extends over 15 amino acids. Germline lookup yields CDR1 SEHNR and CDR2 FQNEAQ (reference sequence). V was clipped by 0 bases and J by 4 bases, with 10 bases between them. CDR3 residues: CASSLAFRGKNIQYF. CDR3 DNA: TGTGCCAGCAGCTTAGCTTTCCGCGGAAAAAACATTCAGTACTTC.

This clone turned up a few times. The rearrangement uses TRBV6-5 and TRBJ1-1; D may be TRBD1 (5 bases). CDR1 and CDR2 from the germline V gene are MNHEY and SVGAGI. The length of the CDR3 is 13 residues. Trimming removed 5 bases at V and 1 base at J, with 8 bases between. The CDR3 bases are TGTGCCAGCAGTACGACAGAGAACACTGAAGCTTTCTTT. It translates to CASSTTENTEAFF.

Concerning this clone itself: Different DNA sequences within this sample yield the same CDR3. This rearrangement joins TRBV28 to TRBJ1-2; no firm D call. Germline CDR1 and CDR2: MDHEN and SYDVKM. The CDR3 has 12 amino acids. The V end lost 4 bases, the J end lost 0 bases, and 3 bases lay between the germline ends. This chain's CDR3 is CASSSTNYGYTF. The CDR3, as DNA: TGTGCCAGCAGTTCAACTAACTATGGCTACACCTTC.

This clone appeared a few times. The V and J genes are TRBV29-1 and TRBJ2-7; 12 nucleotides align to TRBD2. V trimming: 3 bases; J trimming: 0 bases; junction bases outside the gene matches: 3. Germline V CDR1 and CDR2: SQVTM, ANQGSEA. This CDR3 has 15 amino acids. CDR3 DNA sequence: TGCAGCGTTGATGAACTAGCGGGAGGCTCCTACGAGCAGTACTTC. Amino acid sequence: CSVDELAGGSYEQYF.

This clone was observed a few times. The chain combines TRBV30 with TRBJ1-1, with 10 bases fitting TRBD1. The germline gives CDR1 GTSNPN, CDR2 SVGIG (reference sequence). There are 13 residues in the CDR3. J lost 4 bases, V lost 4 bases, and 3 bases had no gene match. The CDR3 region is CAWTRTGGTEAFF. CDR3 bases: TGTGCCTGGACACGGACAGGGGGCACTGAAGCTTTCTTT. Using reference TRBV30 and TRBJ1-1 for the parts outside the CDR3, the full variable domain is SQTIHQWPATLVQPVGSPLSLECTVEGTSNPNLYWYRQAAGRGLQLLFYSVGIGQISSEVPQNLSASRPQDRQFILSSKKLLLSDSGFYLCAWTRTGGTEAFFGQGTRLTVV.

The chain combines TRBV28 with TRBJ2-7; D is undetermined. V shed 1 base and J shed 1 base, with 11 bases lying between them. Germline V gene sequence: CDR1 MDHEN, CDR2 SYDVKM. CDR3 length equals 15 residues. CDR3: CASSLFSIQSYEQYF. The DNA of the CDR3 is TGTGCCAGCAGTTTATTCAGTATACAATCCTACGAGCAGTACTTC.

This clone was counted only a few times. The rearrangement links TRBV6-6 to TRBJ1-1; 8 nucleotides align to TRBD1. Germline V gene lookup returns CDR1 MNHNY and CDR2 SVGAGI (reference sequence). V lost 0 bases, J lost 7 bases, and 10 bases stayed unmatched. CDR3 length equals 16 residues. CDR3 in DNA: TGTGCCAGCAGTTACTCTTCCGCAGGGGGCGCGGGTGAAGCTTTCTTT. Amino acids: CASSYSSAGGAGEAFF.

The genes are TRBV27 and TRBJ2-1; unclear D gene. V shed 5 bases and J shed 0 bases, with 14 bases lying between them. This CDR3 comprises 16 residues. CDR1 is MNHEY, CDR2 SMNVEV, per germline (reference sequence). The DNA for the CDR3 is TGTGCCAGCAGTGGAAGACTTCGGAGCTCCTACAATGAGCAGTTCTTC. It yields the protein CASSGRLRSSYNEQFF.

This clone was found a few times. J is TRBJ2-5 and V is TRBV4-3; D is perhaps TRBD1 (6 bases). The CDR3 spans 13 residues. The germline V gene has CDR1 LGHNA and CDR2 YSLEER. The V end was cut by 5 bases, the J end by 4 bases, with 11 bases between. The CDR3 spells CASSFRDTETQYF. For the CDR3, the DNA is TGCGCCAGCAGCTTCCGGGACACAGAGACCCAGTACTTC.

This clone was recorded a few times. The V call is TRBV19, the J call TRBJ2-1; TRBD2 agrees at 8 bases. CDR1 and CDR2 (germline): LNHDA, SQIVND (reference sequence). The trim removed 6 bases at V and 5 bases at J, leaving 12 bases unmatched. The CDR3 runs 16 residues. CDR3 sequence reads: CASRVRSGGANNEQFF. CDR3 nucleotide sequence: TGTGCCAGTAGGGTTCGCAGCGGGGGTGCGAACAATGAGCAGTTCTTC.

A few counts support this clone. The rearrangement links TRBV10-3 to TRBJ2-1; TRBD1 matches 7 bases. Trimming at V came to 6 bases and at J to 7 bases, leaving 6 bases not matched to a gene. CDR3 size: 13 residues. CDR1 and CDR2 from the germline V gene are ENHRY and SYGVKD. The CDR3 DNA reads TGTGCCATCAGAGAGGGGGCAGGTAATGAGCAGTTCTTC. It encodes CAIREGAGNEQFF.